This T cell receptor beta chain is drawn from a study of PD-1 blockade in classical Hodgkin lymphoma. Exposure to brentuximab vedotin varied, and each patient had relapsed following autologous stem cell transplantation. The CDR3 has 14 amino acids. With 3 bases removed from V and 5 bases from J, the gap between germline ends came to 14 bases. Per the germline V gene, CDR1 is LGHNA and CDR2 is YSLEER. Data came from immunoSEQ multiplex PCR; TCRdb stores just in-frame clones and leaves some out. The sample lists roughly 61,000 clones, about 91% seen once, with more than 9% in the top ten. Sequencing used peripheral blood mononuclear cells (PBMCs), obtained before the second cycle of nivolumab. The chain links TRBV4-3 to TRBJ2-7; tentative D call: TRBD1 (5 bases). This receptor was taken from a human donor with classical Hodgkin lymphoma. In DNA form, the CDR3 reads TGCGCCAGCAGCCAGGGAATACAGGTCCACGAGCAGTACTTC. Its protein product is CASSQGIQVHEQYF.